This T cell receptor (beta chain) appears in the sequencing data of a study of a mutant IDH1 vaccine in newly diagnosed glioma. For the study at large: Treated patients were roughly 62% male, around 40% female, mean age around 40 years. Held at week 35, visit V12 was the safety follow-up, and visit V13 followed at week 47.

As to time point: week 47, end of study. The investigators gave 300 ug of mutant IDH1 20-mer peptide in each vaccine dose, together with topical imiquimod. During weeks 1, 3, 5, 7, 11, 15, 19 and 23, patients received eight vaccinations. Looked up from germline, CDR1 is SGHAT and CDR2 is FQNNGV. Trimming cost V 3 bases and J 5 bases; bases outside gene matches: 8. This CDR3 has 16 amino acids. About this clone itself: Its antigen is still unknown.

The assay was immunoSEQ multiplex PCR, and TCRdb's table has in-frame clones only and misses some. Altogether 35,000 to 45,000 clones are present, 75% being singletons, with the ten largest covering 8.9%. The sequence was obtained from a man aged 35 to 55 with glioma. The chain couples TRBV11-2 to TRBJ2-1, with 9 positions matching TRBD2. The sample here was PBMCs, taken from a glioma patient whose treatment included an IDH1 peptide vaccine. The CDR3 DNA follows: TGTGCCAGCAGCTTGGGGTTTGCGGGAGGGGACAATGAGCAGTTCTTC. Its protein is CASSLGFAGGDNEQFF.